The 5 T cell receptor beta chains reported below all come from one sample, sequenced in a study of T cells after yellow fever vaccination. TCRdb re-derived calls from the 5' RACE reads in MiXCR, one entry per CDR3 protein. The top ten hold over 11% of the sample, which has around 550,000 distinct CDR3 sequences, 15% to 20% seen once. The specimen was PBMCs, collected 15 days after the yellow fever booster vaccination. The origin of the receptors is a man aged 25 to 40 who received the YFV17D yellow fever vaccine.

Only a few counts were recorded for this clonotype. The chain employs TRBV7-2 and TRBJ1-1; 7 bases fit TRBD1. The CDR3 has 13 amino acids. CDR1 is SGHTA and CDR2 is FQGNSA in the germline V gene. Trimming took 5 bases from V and 8 from J; bases not matched to a gene: 8. The CDR3 is CASSPGGTREAFF. The DNA for the CDR3 is TGTGCCAGCAGCCCAGGGGGGACCAGAGAAGCTTTCTTT.

V and J are TRBV20-1 and TRBJ2-1; 8 bases match TRBD1. The CDR3 is 15 amino acids. The germline CDR1 and CDR2 sequences are DFQATT and SNEGSKA (reference sequence). V dropped 6 bases and J dropped 6; count of bases not matched to a gene: 13. This CDR3 is CSAGQGNPRSNEQFF. CDR3 in DNA: TGCAGTGCAGGACAGGGCAACCCCAGGAGCAATGAGCAGTTCTTC.

The chain combines TRBV10-3 with TRBJ1-1; 10 bases map to TRBD1. The germline gives CDR1 ENHRY, CDR2 SYGVKD. This CDR3 has 14 amino acids. V was clipped by 7 bases and J by 2 bases; unmatched bases: 4. CDR3 sequence (DNA): TGTGCCATCACCCGGGACAGGGGAAACACTGAAGCTTTCTTT. Amino acid sequence: CAITRDRGNTEAFF.

This clonotype was counted only a few times. The rearrangement joins TRBV7-6 to TRBJ2-1; a possible D gene is TRBD1 (8 bases). This CDR3 contains 17 residues. With 3 bases removed from V and 8 bases from J, the gap between germline ends came to 23 bases. The V gene's germline CDR1 is SGHVS and CDR2 FNYEAQ. This CDR3 is CASSFPGVDRGGDEQFF. CDR3 nucleotides: TGTGCCAGCAGCTTTCCTGGCGTAGACAGGGGAGGGGATGAGCAGTTCTTC. Full variable domain (remainder filled in from reference TRBV7-6 and TRBJ2-1): GAGVSQSPRYKVTKRGQDVALRCDPISGHVSLYWYRQALGQGPEFLTYFNYEAQQDKSGLPNDRFSAERPEGSISTLTIQRTEQRDSAMYRCASSFPGVDRGGDEQFFGPGTRLTVL.

The chain combines TRBV5-1 with TRBJ2-1, with 7 bases aligning to TRBD1. There are 13 residues in the CDR3. J was trimmed by 6 bases and V by 3 bases; bases with no gene match: 3. Germline lookup yields CDR1 SGHRS and CDR2 YFSETQ. This CDR3 reads CASSSYRGNEQFF. DNA of the CDR3: TGCGCCAGCAGCTCATACAGGGGCAATGAGCAGTTCTTC. Complete variable domain (other parts from reference TRBV5-1 and TRBJ2-1): KAGVTQTPRYLIKTRGQQVTLSCSPISGHRSVSWYQQTPGQGLQFLFEYFSETQRNKGNFPGRFSGRQFSNSRSEMNVSTLELGDSALYLCASSSYRGNEQFFGPGTRLTVL.